This T cell receptor beta chain was recovered during a study of T cell responses to AZD1222 COVID-19 vaccine. Some clones are missing from TCRdb's copy, which holds only in-frame ones; the method was immunoSEQ multiplex PCR. The sample yields around 140,000 clones, 70% to 90% seen once. With respect to this clone: What it binds is unknown.

Study-level points and caveats: Spike-wide coverage was observed for vaccine-associated CD4 TCRs, with dominant responses at 160-218 and 743-854. Donors skewed white British and female; clonal diversity was possibly underestimated. Epitopes outside B.1.351 and B.1.1.7 mutated regions reportedly drew nearly half of spike TCRs. Spike-specific TCR depth and breadth grew after two AZD1222 doses.

V was clipped by 8 bases and J by 4 bases, with 8 bases between them. CDR1 is ENHRY, CDR2 SYGVKD, per germline. This CDR3 has 11 residues. The sequences come from peripheral blood, collected 28 days after the second dose of the MenACWY control vaccine. The sequence derives from an adult who received the MenACWY meningococcal vaccine as a control. The V and J genes are TRBV10-3 and TRBJ1-1, with D maybe TRBD1 (5 bases). CDR3 loop: CAIGGGTEAFF. DNA of the CDR3: TGTGCCATCGGGGGGGGCACTGAAGCTTTCTTT.